This T cell receptor beta chain derives from a study of cytomegalovirus exposure and HLA in healthy donors. It was with 60 Vbeta and 13 Jbeta primers that the PCR ran. In the authors' methods: Unique TCR beta chains numbered around 80 million in a later analysis, with around 10 million shared. Libraries were prepared by immunoSEQ multiplex PCR; TCRdb keeps only in-frame clonotypes and omits some of them. From that table come the V and J calls and clone size; the DNA was used to work out D and trimming. The data contain about 120,000 clones, roughly two thirds of them singletons. The study's findings and limits: For most TCR beta V segments, an earlier analysis put the productive rate at about 87% or about 30% of the time.

This clone was seen a handful of times. What it binds is not known. Germline lookup yields CDR1 SGHRS and CDR2 YFSETQ. The J segment lost 5 bases and the V segment lost 6 bases, leaving 13 bases of the junction unmatched. The CDR3 extends over 16 amino acids. The V call is TRBV5-1, the J call TRBJ2-3; 9 bases line up with TRBD2. The sequence was collected from a man aged 25-45 years in good health and CMV-seropositive. The sample taken for sequencing was PBMCs. Written as DNA, the CDR3 is TGCGCCAGCAAGGTTGGGAATAGCGGGAGTCAAGATACGCAGTATTTT. It translates to CASKVGNSGSQDTQYF.